These T cell receptor beta chains were read from a single sample in a study of early T cells in non-severe SARS-CoV-2 infection. Each CDR3 protein is one row after TCRdb ran MiXCR on the 5' RACE reads. The table lists about 55,000 distinct CDR3 sequences, less than 15% of them singletons. The input for sequencing was whole blood, taken at baseline. Receptors originate from an adult who was a healthcare worker with PCR-confirmed SARS-CoV-2 infection or an uninfected control (not recorded which). Each CDR3 is given with its conserved first and last residue. A D gene is named only where the DNA matches it firmly. For some rows the clone size is stated as once, few or many, or as a class when expanded; others skip it.

j_gene | abundance | d_gene | v_gene | CDR3nt | CDR3aa
TRBJ1-2 | few | - | TRBV3-1 | TGTGCCAGCAGGGAGAGGACATCCTATGGCTACACCTTC | CASRERTSYGYTF
TRBJ1-2 | many | - | TRBV6-2/TRBV6-3 | TGTGCCAGCCTTGCCGGGGGCTATGGCTACACCTTC | CASLAGGYGYTF
TRBJ2-1 | - | TRBD1 | TRBV13 | TGTGCCAGCAGGCCCCGGGACAGGGGGCCAAATGAGCAGTTCTTC | CASRPRDRGPNEQFF
TRBJ2-7 | - | TRBD1 | TRBV6-5 | TGTGCCAGCAGTTACGGACAGGGGTGGGAGCAGTACTTC | CASSYGQGWEQYF
TRBJ2-3 | - | - | TRBV29-1 | TGCAGTATGGACTGGGTAGATACGCAGTATTTT | CSMDWVDTQYF
TRBJ2-2 | - | TRBD1 | TRBV9 | TGTGCCAGCGGGACAGGGTACACCGGGGAGCTGTTTTTT | CASGTGYTGELFF
TRBJ2-7 | few | TRBD1 | TRBV27 | TGTGCCAGCAGTTTAGTTGGACAGGGCCGCAACGAGCAGTACTTC | CASSLVGQGRNEQYF
TRBJ1-1 | few | - | TRBV5-1 | TGCGCCAGCAGCTTGGTAGGGGGAAGAAGTCTCATGAACACTGAAGCTTTCTTT | CASSLVGGRSLMNTEAFF
TRBJ2-7 | - | - | TRBV9 | TGTGCCAGCAGCCCTGCCTCCCAGGGGTACGAGCAGTACTTC | CASSPASQGYEQYF
TRBJ2-7 | - | - | TRBV11-2 | TGTGCCAGCAGCTTAGAAGTGCGGGGTGCGCAGTACTTC | CASSLEVRGAQYF
TRBJ2-7 | - | - | TRBV29-1 | TGCAGCGTTGACAGAAACTACGTGCAGTACTTC | CSVDRNYVQYF
TRBJ2-5 | many | - | TRBV5-6 | TGTGCCAGCAGCTTGGCCGGGGCAGGGCCGAACTTC | CASSLAGAGPNF
TRBJ2-7 | many | - | TRBV6-2/TRBV6-3 | TGTGCCAGCAGTTACGATCAGGGCTCGGCGAGCTCCTACGAGCAGTACTTC | CASSYDQGSASSYEQYF
TRBJ2-3 | few | - | TRBV6-5 | TGTGCCAGCAGTTACGGTCTGGCGGGCCGACGGGATACGCAGTATTTT | CASSYGLAGRRDTQYF
TRBJ1-4 | many | - | TRBV14 | TGTGCCAGTCGACGGCAAGGGGGGACTGAAAAACTGTTTTTT | CASRRQGGTEKLFF
TRBJ2-2 | - | TRBD2 | TRBV6-5 | TGTGCCAGCAGCCTACTAGCGGGAGTAACCGGGGAGCTGTTTTTT | CASSLLAGVTGELFF
TRBJ2-4 | few | - | TRBV5-1 | TGCGCCAGCAGCTTGGAGCAGGGGGCCAAAAACATTCAGTACTTC | CASSLEQGAKNIQYF
TRBJ2-6 | - | - | TRBV19 | TGTGCCAGTACCATTGTGCGGACTGGGGCCAACGTCCTGACTTTC | CASTIVRTGANVLTF